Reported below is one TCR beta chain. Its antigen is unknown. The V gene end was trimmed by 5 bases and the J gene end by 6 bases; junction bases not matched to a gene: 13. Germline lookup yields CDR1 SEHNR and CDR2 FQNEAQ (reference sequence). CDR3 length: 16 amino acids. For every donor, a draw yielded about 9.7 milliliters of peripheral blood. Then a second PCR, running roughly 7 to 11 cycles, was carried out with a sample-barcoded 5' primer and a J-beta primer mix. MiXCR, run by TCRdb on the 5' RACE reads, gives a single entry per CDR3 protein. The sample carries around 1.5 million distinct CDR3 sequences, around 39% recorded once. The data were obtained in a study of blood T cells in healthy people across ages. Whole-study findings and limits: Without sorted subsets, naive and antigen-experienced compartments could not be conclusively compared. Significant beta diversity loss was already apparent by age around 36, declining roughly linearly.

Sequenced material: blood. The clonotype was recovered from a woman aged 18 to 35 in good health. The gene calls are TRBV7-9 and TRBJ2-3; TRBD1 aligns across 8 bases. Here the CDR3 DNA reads TGTGCCAGCAGCACCTTAGCCCCGCAGGGGGCCGATACGCAGTATTTT. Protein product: CASSTLAPQGADTQYF.